These T cell receptor beta chains were read from a single sample in a study. TCRdb processed the multiplex PCR reads anew with MiXCR; each CDR3 protein has one entry. This sample has over 85 distinct CDR3 sequences, with 2.5% to 3.5% found just once. Sequencing used memory CD4+ T cells sorted from blood. The receptor source for this set is a female donor with breast cancer. CDR3s leave out the opening cysteine and the closing phenylalanine or tryptophan.

j_gene	len	v_gene	CDR3aa
TRBJ1-2	12	TRBV12-3/TRBV12-4	ASRRGVSSYGYT
TRBJ1-2	10	TRBV12-3/TRBV12-4	ASSQTGYGYT
TRBJ1-2	13	TRBV12-3/TRBV12-4	ASSEYVDNHYGYT
TRBJ1-2	11	TRBV12-3/TRBV12-4	ASSLNGFYGYT
TRBJ1-2	11	TRBV12-3/TRBV12-4	ASTPQGDAGYT
TRBJ1-2	13	TRBV12-3/TRBV12-4	ASSSSWAGSYGYT
TRBJ1-2	11	TRBV12-3/TRBV12-4	ASSSGTSYGYT
TRBJ1-2	11	TRBV12-3/TRBV12-4	ASTVSRNYGYT
TRBJ1-2	10	TRBV12-3/TRBV12-4	ASSPTANGYT
TRBJ1-2	11	TRBV12-3/TRBV12-4	ASSPDRAYGYT
TRBJ1-2	11	TRBV12-3/TRBV12-4	ASSPLHGDGYT
TRBJ1-2	11	TRBV12-3/TRBV12-4	ASSFQDSDGYT
TRBJ1-2	11	TRBV12-3/TRBV12-4	ASSFQGGDGYT
TRBJ1-2	9	TRBV12-3/TRBV12-4	ASSLGHYDT
TRBJ1-2	10	TRBV12-3/TRBV12-4	ASSVGAYGYT
TRBJ1-2	11	TRBV12-3/TRBV12-4	ASSLDGLYGYT
TRBJ1-2	13	TRBV12-3/TRBV12-4	ASSSGQFYGSGYT
TRBJ1-2	12	TRBV12-3/TRBV12-4	ASSLDRGGSGYT
TRBJ1-2	11	TRBV12-3/TRBV12-4	ASSPTGDYGYT
TRBJ1-2	12	TRBV12-3/TRBV12-4	ASSVDRTGYGYT
TRBJ1-2	10	TRBV12-3/TRBV12-4	ASSFVSGGYT
TRBJ1-2	11	TRBV12-3/TRBV12-4	ASSLGHNYGYT
TRBJ1-2	11	TRBV12-3/TRBV12-4	ASSSGQTYGYT
TRBJ1-2	9	TRBV12-3/TRBV12-4	ASSSRVGYT
TRBJ1-2	12	TRBV12-3/TRBV12-4	ASSSGTGVGGYT
TRBJ1-2	10	TRBV12-3/TRBV12-4	ASLTSNYGYT
TRBJ1-2	14	TRBV12-3/TRBV12-4	ASSQRRTGWNYGYT
TRBJ1-2	11	TRBV12-3/TRBV12-4	ASSFPRNYGYT
TRBJ1-2	11	TRBV12-3/TRBV12-4	ASRTQGSYGYT